The clone carrying this T cell receptor (beta chain) was seen a handful of times. Its antigen is not identified. The entry originates in a study of cytomegalovirus exposure and HLA in healthy donors. Vbeta (60) and Jbeta (13) primers were used in the PCR. The assay was immunoSEQ multiplex PCR, and TCRdb's table has in-frame clones only and misses some. The sample includes about 130,000 clones, approximately 79% seen only once; the top ten take 4.3%. Findings of the study overall: Many donors carried some public TCRs, although rarity characterized most TCR sequences.

Healthy bone marrow donors made up the cohort. Specimen: PBMCs. The sequence came from a man younger than 35 in good health and CMV-seropositive.

The CDR3 protein is CAISESGLSYGYTF. The CDR3 bases are TGTGCCATCAGTGAGTCTGGGCTCTCCTATGGCTACACCTTC. The chain has TRBV10-3 and TRBJ1-2; D gene uncertain. This CDR3 has 14 residues. With 0 bases removed from V and 4 bases from J, the gap between germline ends came to 9 bases. CDR1 is ENHRY, CDR2 SYGVKD, per germline.